The present entry profiles one TCR beta chain with its context. This clonotype occurred many times. The antigen it recognizes is unknown. Nothing much larger sits one base from this clone, and base qualities are not available. This specimen comes from a study of human T cells and chemical hapten exposure (dated by TCRdb to 2020 to 2023). Background on the whole study: For sensitization, 2% DPC in acetone was applied to a roughly 2 cm by roughly 2 cm area of upper inner arm skin. Weekly therapeutic DPC doses were additionally applied to the scalp of patients throughout the roughly 22-week study period. Blood samples were taken from patients before sensitization (week 0) and then at 2, 6 and about 24 weeks after DPC sensitization. About 27 alopecia patients gave blood for TCR sequencing at one to four time points (pre-sensitization, 2, 6 and 24 weeks). The mostly female patient cohort included alopecia areata with under or over 50% scalp involvement, alopecia totalis and alopecia universalis. Patch testing was performed on the upper back with Finn chambers containing 0.01% DPC, and the patch tests were scored after 6 days according to International Contact Dermatitis Research Group standards. Peripheral blood TCR repertoire changes were tracked in vivo in alopecia patients during primary and secondary sensitization to the hapten diphenylcyclopropenone (DPC). Libraries were pooled for sequencing, and per-sample TCR yields varied mainly because of small differences in library volumes within the pool.

The paper as a whole reports these results and caveats: Expanded TCRs formed significantly more large CDR3 similarity clusters than pre-sensitization or healthy control sets, consistent with antigen-driven responses. Alopecia, a presumed autoimmune disease, was present in all patients, so the immune response of the patients might differ from that of healthy individuals. After repeated subsampling, the strength of the expansion versus patch-test correlation and the threshold at which it became significant changed. The number of TCRs above 1 in 1000 frequency did not change with DPC sensitization; there was no evidence of global repertoire structure alterations. A positive correlation was found between the number of PT1 expanded TCRs and patch test score, with significance reached at thresholds 8, 16 and 32 but not 4.

The cysteine opens and the phenylalanine closes a CDR3 of 14 amino acids. Here the CDR3 DNA is all that survives: 42 bases in frame from base 1. Taken from the germline V gene (reference sequence), the CDR1 and CDR2 loops are DFQATT and SNEGSKA. Receptors were amplified or captured by RACE. TCRdb names NextSeq 500 as the instrument used. During library preparation, unique molecular identifiers were attached to individual cDNA molecules so that TCRs could be counted quantitatively and reproducibly. Both TCR alpha and TCR beta chains were sequenced from each blood RNA sample. For the original study's pipeline: The median number of TCRs per sample was approximately 93,000, ranging from about 23,224 to 700,000. V, J and CDR3 annotation of the TCR reads was carried out using the Decombinator software suite. For PS versus PT1 abundance plots, all samples were subsampled to the same number of TCRs (28,000). TCRs were defined as expanded if absent before sensitization and observed at least eight times at the 2-week time point. In-frame beta chains were kept once TCRdb had trimmed the public reads at Q25 with fastp and called clones with MiXCR. Each entry merges the rows of one CDR3 protein and shows their most common DNA and genes. The authors' filters were not applied to this entry. Across this sample there are under 200,000 distinct CDR3 sequences, with about a quarter seen only once. The ten most abundant clones make up 2.1% of the sample.

In the paper's terms, the time point label means: patch test 3, about 24 weeks after DPC sensitization. The treatment or condition label on this specimen signifies: therapeutic diphenylcyclopropenone sensitization with weekly scalp DPC. At every patch-test visit, the blood draw took place before the patch test was put on. Patients were eligible if aged 18 to 70, diagnosed with alopecia and judged suitable for DPC therapy, and pregnant patients were excluded. Total RNA was extracted from unfractionated whole blood that had been collected in Tempus Blood RNA tubes. The sample here was whole blood, taken in connection with sensitization to the hapten diphenylcyclopropenone (DPC). This sequence uses TRBV20-1 and TRBJ2-1, with 9 middle bases fitting TRBD2. The source of this sequence is a woman between 18 and 29 years old with alopecia areata. Some clones in this sample may be carry-over from other donors' samples. This receptor carries the CDR3 CSPWRGGSYNEQFF. The nucleotide sequence reads as follows: TGCAGCCCCTGGCGGGGGGGCTCCTACAATGAGCAGTTCTTC.